Described below is a single T cell receptor beta chain sequence and its context. As yet, its antigen is unknown. This sample also contains other DNA sequences that code for the same CDR3. Researchers ran the PCR with 60 Vbeta and 13 Jbeta primers. Generated by immunoSEQ multiplex PCR, the TCRdb table keeps only in-frame clones and is missing some. Of 200,000 or so clones listed, roughly 77% are singletons. The CDR3 length is 15 residues. V gave up 4 bases and J gave up 3 bases; unmatched junction bases: 4. Per the germline V gene, CDR1 is SGHRS and CDR2 is YFSETQ. The record originates from a study of cytomegalovirus exposure and HLA in healthy donors. Study findings and constraints: Investigators reported approximately 170 TCR beta chains as tied to cytomegalovirus.

The source material was PBMCs. This chain joins TRBV5-1 and TRBJ1-3; 10 nucleotides align to TRBD1. The receptor comes from a male donor in good health and CMV-seropositive. Here the CDR3 DNA reads TGCGCCAGCAGCACCGGGACAGGGGTTGGAAACACCATATATTTT. This encodes CASSTGTGVGNTIYF.